This T cell receptor (beta chain) was identified during a study of CD8+ T cells in alopecia areata. Overall study context: Treated patients were dosed with oral tofacitinib, taking 5 to 10 mg twice daily. Tofacitinib treatment spanned 6 to 18 months, with 6 months off drug afterward.

PBMC-derived CD4+ and CD8+ T cells were sorted. CDR3 size: 14 residues. Trimming left V 7 bases short and J 4 bases short, with 13 bases between. Germline assignment: CDR1 LNHNV and CDR2 YYDKDF (reference sequence). Findings of the study overall: Especially in alopecia totalis/universalis, lesional scalp showed greater clonality than normal scalp did.

cDNA serving as the sequencing template came from extracted, reverse transcribed RNA. Data came from immunoSEQ multiplex PCR; TCRdb stores just in-frame clones and leaves some out. The repertoire holds approximately 65,000 clones, about 44% seen once, with 17% in the top ten. This clone was observed once. Its antigen is still unknown. The clonotype was recovered from a human donor with alopecia areata. This sequence joins TRBV15 and TRBJ2-2, with a weak D call TRBD1 (5 bases). The sequencing used CD8+ T cells sorted from blood, collected at week 0. This CDR3 reads CATNTGDSTGELFF. The CDR3 nucleotides are TGTGCCACCAATACAGGAGACAGCACCGGGGAGCTGTTTTTT.